One and the same sample provided the 15 T cell receptor beta chains below, sequenced in a study of neurological immune-mediated disorders. TCRdb independently ran MiXCR on the 5' RACE reads; one entry per CDR3 protein. The sample shows tens of thousands of distinct CDR3 sequences, 6.5% to 8% of them seen only once. The specimen sequenced was PBMCs. The receptors derive from a woman in her thirties or forties in good health.

This clonotype was found many times. The chain employs TRBV12-3 or TRBV12-4 and TRBJ2-5, with unresolved D. This CDR3 contains 14 residues. Trimming removed 0 bases from V and 5 bases from J, with 10 bases in between. In nucleotides, the CDR3 is TGTGCCAGCAGTTTAGCGCATCTCTGGGAGACCCAGTACTTC. This gives the protein CASSLAHLWETQYF.

This clonotype was seen many times. This sequence joins TRBV4-3 and TRBJ1-6; D remains unclear. This CDR3 region has 15 residues. The germline V gene has CDR1 LGHNA and CDR2 YSLEER. The ends were cut back, 0 bases at V and 0 bases at J, with 3 bases in the middle. In DNA, the CDR3 is TGCGCCAGCAGCCAAGAGAGCTCCTATAATTCACCCCTCCACTTT. It is translated as CASSQESSYNSPLHF.

In this sample, this clonotype turned up many times. The chain joins TRBV20-1 to TRBJ1-5, with 9 positions matching TRBD1. The CDR3 totals 15 residues. V lost 5 bases and J lost 4; bases outside the gene matches: 9. Germline-derived CDR1 and CDR2 are DFQATT and SNEGSKA (reference sequence). The CDR3 protein is CSASGSGTGNQPQHF. The CDR3 nucleotides read TGCAGTGCTTCGGGGTCCGGGACAGGGAATCAGCCCCAGCATTTT.

By its share, this clonotype is medium-sized (0.01 to 0.1%). The CDR3 region is CASSLGGGNTGELFF. The CDR3 DNA follows: TGTGCCAGCAGCTTGGGGGGCGGGAACACCGGGGAGCTGTTTTTT. The V and J genes are TRBV11-2 and TRBJ2-2; D assignment may be TRBD1 or TRBD2 (6 bases each). Germline-derived CDR1 and CDR2 are SGHAT and FQNNGV. V lost 3 bases to trimming and J lost 1 base, with 9 bases between them. There are 15 residues in the CDR3. Full variable domain (outside the CDR3, taken from reference TRBV11-2 and TRBJ2-2): EAGVAQSPRYKIIEKRQSVAFWCNPISGHATLYWYQQILGQGPKLLIQFQNNGVVDDSQLPKDRFSAERLKGVDSTLKIQPAKLEDSAVYLCASSLGGGNTGELFFGEGSRLTVL.

This clonotype was counted at least ten times. This CDR3 is CASSPRATIMNTEAFF. The CDR3 bases are TGTGCCAGCAGCCCCCGCGCGACCATCATGAACACTGAAGCTTTCTTT. The gene calls are TRBV7-8 and TRBJ1-1, with D uncertain. CDR1 and CDR2 (germline): SGHVS, FQNEAQ. The length of the CDR3 is 16 residues. V gave up 5 bases and J gave up 0 bases, with 16 bases separating them.

This clonotype was counted many times. This chain joins TRBV20-1 and TRBJ2-7; the D is unclear. Germline V gene lookup returns CDR1 DFQATT and CDR2 SNEGSKA (reference sequence). Trimming took 0 bases from V and 3 from J, leaving 3 bases between them. The CDR3 has 11 residues. Here the CDR3 reads CSARENYEQYF. The DNA of the CDR3 is TGCAGTGCTAGAGAGAACTACGAGCAGTACTTC.

This clonotype was counted many times. This rearrangement joins TRBV12-3 or TRBV12-4 to TRBJ2-1, with D uncertain. There are 11 residues in the CDR3. Between the trimmed V and J ends, which lost 7 bases and 9 bases, there was a span of 10 bases. This CDR3 is CASTDRSEQFF. The CDR3 DNA reads as TGTGCCAGCACCGACCGAAGTGAGCAGTTCTTC.

Ten or more counts support this clonotype. This sequence joins TRBV18 and TRBJ1-4; D not certain. The CDR3 is 15 residues long. The V end was cut by 1 base, the J end by 8 bases, with 14 bases between. The germline gives CDR1 KGHSH, CDR2 LQKENI. The CDR3: CASSPQPSKKEKLFF. Here the CDR3 DNA reads TGTGCCAGCTCACCACAGCCATCTAAAAAAGAAAAACTGTTTTTT.

The sample holds one count of this clonotype. The DNA is left out, because the CDR3 cannot be placed on it with certainty; the CDR3 is given as TCRdb lists it. The rearrangement joins TRBV6-1 to TRBJ1-6. The CDR3 extends over 22 residues, inclusive of both ends. CDR1 MNHNS and CDR2 SASEGT come from the germline V gene. The CDR3 loop is CAGGGTSYEQYFGTGYNSPLHF.

At least ten counts were recorded for this clonotype. The V and J genes are TRBV18 and TRBJ2-7; no clear D gene. CDR1 and CDR2 (germline): KGHSH, LQKENI. The CDR3 consists of 11 residues. Trimming left V 6 bases short and J 0 bases short, with 3 bases between. CDR3 protein: CASSHSYEQYF. The CDR3 region has the DNA TGTGCCAGCTCCCACTCCTACGAGCAGTACTTC.

The sample holds many counts of this clonotype. The chain is built from TRBV24-1 and TRBJ2-7; 9 bases are a match to TRBD1. The ends lost 3 bases at V and 5 bases at J; junction bases unmatched: 10. Germline values: CDR1 KGHDR, CDR2 SFDVKD. This CDR3 comprises 16 residues. The CDR3 DNA reads as TGTGCCACCAGTGATCCCCGGGACAGGGAGTCGCACGAGCAGTACTTC. The encoded protein is CATSDPRDRESHEQYF.

There are many counts of this clonotype. The genes are TRBV7-2 and TRBJ1-1; the D is unclear. V lost 5 bases to trimming and J lost 0 bases, with 1 base between them. This CDR3 comprises 11 residues. Germline-derived CDR1 and CDR2 are SGHTA and FQGNSA. As DNA, the CDR3 is TGTGCCAGCAGCATGAACACTGAAGCTTTCTTT. Residues: CASSMNTEAFF.

This clonotype has at least ten counts. The J gene is TRBJ2-5, the V gene TRBV24-1; tentatively, D is TRBD1 (6 bases). The CDR3 is made up of 15 amino acids. Looked up from germline, CDR1 is KGHDR and CDR2 is SFDVKD. Deletions cut 4 bases from V and 0 bases from J, with 11 bases between. CDR3 region: CATSEKDSYQETQYF. The CDR3 DNA follows: TGTGCCACCAGTGAGAAGGACAGTTACCAAGAGACCCAGTACTTC.

This clonotype appeared many times. This chain joins TRBV27 and TRBJ2-7, with D unresolved. The CDR3 sequence is 14 residues long. Trimming left V 3 bases short and J 0 bases short, with 9 bases between. Germline CDR1 and CDR2: MNHEY and SMNVEV (reference sequence). This CDR3 is CASSFGDLSYEQYF. The CDR3 DNA follows: TGTGCCAGCAGTTTTGGTGATCTCTCCTACGAGCAGTACTTC.

This clonotype was detected many times. The chain uses TRBV20-1 and TRBJ2-7; 9 bases line up with TRBD1. The V gene end was trimmed by 2 bases and the J gene end by 3 bases; junction bases not matched to a gene: 11. The CDR3 runs 16 residues. Germline V CDR1 and CDR2: DFQATT, SNEGSKA (reference sequence). The CDR3 loop reads CSARPRTGALYYEQYF. The DNA of the CDR3 is TGCAGTGCTAGACCCCGGACAGGGGCCTTATACTACGAGCAGTACTTC.